This TCR beta chain was observed in a study of blood T cell repertoires in COVID-19. For the study at large: Specimens from acute and convalescent COVID-19 originated in the United States, Italy and Spain. PBMCs, B-cell-depleted T cells, or T cells were the source of the cDNA or gDNA that made up the material.

Authors' analysis steps: Amplification with reference gene primers provided the estimates of nucleated cell counts. Sequencing was performed with immunoSEQ multiplex PCR; in TCRdb, only in-frame clones are kept and a portion is missing. V, J and clone size were drawn from that table, and D and trimming were deduced from the DNA. In the table there are about 50,000 clones, about 82% of which are singletons. The CDR3 length is 15 residues. V was pared by 5 bases and J by 4 bases, with 16 bases between. Germline CDR1 MGHRA, CDR2 YSYEKL. Sequenced: peripheral blood. The origin of this receptor is a human donor in a cohort sampled during active COVID-19. The chain has TRBV4-1 and TRBJ2-3; D is uncertain. The CDR3 spells CASSFTVAGSDTQYF. DNA of the CDR3: TGCGCCAGCAGCTTTACGGTAGCTGGATCAGATACGCAGTATTTT.